These 5 T cell receptor beta chains were all obtained from the same sample, sequenced in a study of Ad26.COV2.S vaccination and SARS-CoV-2 variants. TCRdb keeps only in-frame clones here, not all; method: immunoSEQ multiplex PCR. Of 350,000 to 500,000 clones in the sample, around 91% were seen once. Regarding treatment: over 15 received Ad26.COV2.S at low or high dose, single or two shots; five or six received placebo; per-sample allocation not given. Collection of the samples took place on day 63 after the first injection of vaccine or placebo. The sequencing here drew on peripheral blood, taken in a trial of Ad26.COV2.S vaccine versus placebo. Receptors originate from a person aged 18-65 years who received the Ad26.COV2.S COVID-19 vaccine or a placebo.

V usage is TRBV5-1 and J usage is TRBJ2-7; D may be TRBD1 or TRBD2 (5 bases each). Germline V gene lookup returns CDR1 SGHRS and CDR2 YFSETQ. The V gene lost 1 base and the J gene lost 6 bases, with 14 bases spanning the gap. CDR3 length: 14 residues. DNA of the CDR3: TGCGCCAGCAGCTTGTTGGCCACGGGACCCGAGCAGTACTTC. Translation: CASSLLATGPEQYF.

The rearrangement links TRBV10-3 to TRBJ2-7, with 10 bases identical to TRBD2. With V trimmed by 7 bases and J by 7 bases, 4 bases remained unmatched. Germline CDR1 ENHRY, CDR2 SYGVKD. The CDR3 is made up of 12 amino acids. The DNA for the CDR3 is TGTGCCATCAAGGGACTAGCGTCTGAGCAGTACTTC. Protein product: CAIKGLASEQYF.

This clone was recorded a few times. The chain uses TRBV3-1 (or the pseudogene TRBV3-2) and TRBJ2-5; D may correspond to TRBD1 or TRBD2 (5 bases each). Trimming took off 3 bases at V and 5 bases at J, with 13 bases between the two ends. Germline V lookup: CDR1 LGHDT, CDR2 YNNKEL (reference sequence). The CDR3 extends over 14 amino acids. CDR3 residues: CASSQRGTEETQYF. The CDR3 bases are TGTGCCAGCAGCCAGAGGGGTACCGAGGAGACCCAGTACTTC.

This clone was picked up a small number of times. V is TRBV7-3 and J is TRBJ2-3; weak D call: TRBD2 (6 bases). V gave up 3 bases and J gave up 4 bases, with 8 bases separating them. The CDR3 length is 13 residues. Germline assignment: CDR1 SGHTA and CDR2 FQGTGA. The CDR3 region has the DNA TGTGCCAGCAGCTTGGAGGGGCCAGATACGCAGTATTTT. Translating gives CASSLEGPDTQYF.

As to this clone: An end of the junction differs from the germline gene, which may be a read error. The sample carries other DNA sequences with the same CDR3. V usage is TRBV4-3 and J usage is TRBJ1-5, with D unclear. CDR1 is LGHNA, CDR2 YSLEER, per germline. CDR3 length: 13 amino acids. The CDR3 sequence: CTSSQDLGQPQHF. The CDR3 DNA sequence: TGCACCAGCAGCCAAGATTTAGGTCAGCCCCAGCATTTT.